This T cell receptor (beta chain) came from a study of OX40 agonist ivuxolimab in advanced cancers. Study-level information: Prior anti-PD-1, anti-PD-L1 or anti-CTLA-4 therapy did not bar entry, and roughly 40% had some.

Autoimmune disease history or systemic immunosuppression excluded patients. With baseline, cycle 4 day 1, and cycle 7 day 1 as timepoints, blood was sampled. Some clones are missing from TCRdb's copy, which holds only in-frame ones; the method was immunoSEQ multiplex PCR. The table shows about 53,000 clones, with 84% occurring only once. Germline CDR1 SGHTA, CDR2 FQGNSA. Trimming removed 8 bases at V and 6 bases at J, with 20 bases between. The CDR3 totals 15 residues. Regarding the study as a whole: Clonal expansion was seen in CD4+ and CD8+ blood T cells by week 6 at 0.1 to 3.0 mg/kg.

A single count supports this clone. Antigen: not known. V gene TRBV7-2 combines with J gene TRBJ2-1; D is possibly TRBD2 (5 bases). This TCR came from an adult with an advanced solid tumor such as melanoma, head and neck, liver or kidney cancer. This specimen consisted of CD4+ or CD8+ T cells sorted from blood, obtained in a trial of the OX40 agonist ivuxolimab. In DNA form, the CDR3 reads TGTGCCAGCTCCTGGAGTGGGCGGGCGACCAATGAGCAGTTCTTC. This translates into CASSWSGRATNEQFF.